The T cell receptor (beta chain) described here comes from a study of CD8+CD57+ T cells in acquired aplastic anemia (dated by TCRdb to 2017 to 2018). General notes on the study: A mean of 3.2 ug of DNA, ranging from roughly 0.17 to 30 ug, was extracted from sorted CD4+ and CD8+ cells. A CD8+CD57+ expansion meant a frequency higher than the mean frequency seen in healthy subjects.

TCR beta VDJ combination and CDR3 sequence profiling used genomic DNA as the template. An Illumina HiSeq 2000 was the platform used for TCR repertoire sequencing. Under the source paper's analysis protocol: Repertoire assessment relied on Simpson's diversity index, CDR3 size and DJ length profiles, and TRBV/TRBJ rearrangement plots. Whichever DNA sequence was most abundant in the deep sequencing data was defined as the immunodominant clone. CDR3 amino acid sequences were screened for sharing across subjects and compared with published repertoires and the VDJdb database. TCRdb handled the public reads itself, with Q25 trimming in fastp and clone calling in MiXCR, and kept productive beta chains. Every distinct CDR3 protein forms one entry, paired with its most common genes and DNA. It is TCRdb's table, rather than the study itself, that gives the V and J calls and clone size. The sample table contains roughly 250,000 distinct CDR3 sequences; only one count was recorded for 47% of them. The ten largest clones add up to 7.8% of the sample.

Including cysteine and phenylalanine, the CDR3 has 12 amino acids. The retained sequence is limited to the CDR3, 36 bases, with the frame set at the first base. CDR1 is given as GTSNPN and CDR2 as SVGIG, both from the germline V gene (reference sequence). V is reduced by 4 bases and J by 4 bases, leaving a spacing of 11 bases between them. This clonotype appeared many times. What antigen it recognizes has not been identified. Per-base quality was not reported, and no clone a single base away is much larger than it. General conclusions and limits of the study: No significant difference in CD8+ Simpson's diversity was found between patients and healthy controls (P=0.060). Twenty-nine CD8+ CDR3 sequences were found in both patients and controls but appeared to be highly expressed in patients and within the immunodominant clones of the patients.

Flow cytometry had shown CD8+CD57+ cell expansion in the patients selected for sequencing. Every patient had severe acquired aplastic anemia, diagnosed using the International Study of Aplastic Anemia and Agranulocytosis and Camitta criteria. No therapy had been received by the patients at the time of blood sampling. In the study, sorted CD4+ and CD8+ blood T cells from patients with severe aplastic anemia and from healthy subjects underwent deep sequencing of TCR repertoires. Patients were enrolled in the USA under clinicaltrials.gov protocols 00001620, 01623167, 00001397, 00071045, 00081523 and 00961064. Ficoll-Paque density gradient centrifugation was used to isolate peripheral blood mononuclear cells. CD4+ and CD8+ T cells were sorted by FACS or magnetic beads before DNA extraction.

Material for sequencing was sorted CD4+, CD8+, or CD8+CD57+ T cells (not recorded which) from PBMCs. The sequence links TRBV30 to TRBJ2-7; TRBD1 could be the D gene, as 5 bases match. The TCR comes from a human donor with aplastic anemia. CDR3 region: CAWTDNRYEQYF. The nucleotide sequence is TGTGCCTGGACGGACAACCGGTACGAGCAGTACTTC.